The rows below give T cell receptor beta chains drawn from one sample of a study of blood T cells in healthy people across ages. MiXCR, applied by TCRdb to the 5' RACE reads, yields one record per CDR3 protein. In the table there are hundreds of thousands of distinct CDR3 sequences, roughly 21% of which are singletons. Sequencing was done on a sample of blood. All receptors derive from a man aged 70 or older in good health. Each CDR3 is given with its conserved first and last residue.

V: TRBV20-1
CDR3: CSAHTSGLSSWHEQYF

V: TRBV20-1
CDR3: CSAPPGGKNYEQYF

V: TRBV28
CDR3: CASSPGLAGSYEQYF

V: TRBV5-5
CDR3: CASSWGQGSEKLFF

V: TRBV6-2/TRBV6-3
CDR3: CASSSRDGLLETQYF

V: TRBV14
CDR3: CASSQVSGRNLNEQFF

V: TRBV6-1
CDR3: CASSEAPLGPVEQYF

V: TRBV3-1
CDR3: CASSQTYAVPLNTEAFF

V: TRBV20-1
CDR3: CSVLAGRLDEQFF

V: TRBV5-1
CDR3: CASKGLASSYNEQFF

V: TRBV20-1
CDR3: CRATSGSTDTQYF

V: TRBV20-1
CDR3: CSARGEGTGEFYNEQFF

V: TRBV7-3
CDR3: CASSLKLGADTQYF

V: TRBV4-1
CDR3: CASSAKTSGNRYNEQFF

V: TRBV20-1
CDR3: CSASGWTRDNEQFF

V: TRBV5-1
CDR3: CASSLTSGNPSTAEQFF

V: TRBV25-1
CDR3: CASRGTGYTGELFF

V: TRBV28
CDR3: CASSLGTSGGRDTQYF

V: TRBV6-1
CDR3: CASSKQEGRNEQFF

V: TRBV18
CDR3: CASSTGGTYEQYF

V: TRBV12-3/TRBV12-4
CDR3: CASSPKVRNSPLHF

V: TRBV6-6
CDR3: CASSYLGNEQYF

V: TRBV5-1
CDR3: CASSRLAGGGSYEQYF

V: TRBV9
CDR3: CASSVEASYGQYF

V: TRBV5-5
CDR3: CASSLAAGGSGNTIYF

V: TRBV18
CDR3: CASSPQSPGAGANVLTF

V: TRBV19
CDR3: CPPGQVQETQYF

V: TRBV11-2
CDR3: CASSFSGSREQYF